This T cell receptor beta chain was captured in a study of T cell changes during pregnancy in multiple sclerosis. Method: immunoSEQ multiplex PCR; TCRdb's copy keeps in-frame clones and lacks some. Seen here are tens of thousands of clones, approximately 93% observed once, and the top ten hold approximately 2.5%. Germline CDR1 reads MNHEY; CDR2 reads SMNVEV (reference sequence). The ends were cut back, 2 bases at V and 5 bases at J, with 8 bases in the middle. The CDR3 runs to 13 residues. The sequence was collected from a female donor with multiple sclerosis, enrolled in a pregnancy study. This chain uses TRBV27 with TRBJ2-3; a possible D gene is TRBD1 (5 bases). The sequences come from peripheral blood, collected in the second trimester of pregnancy. CDR3: CASSLQGGDTQYF. The CDR3 bases are TGTGCCAGCAGTTTACAGGGTGGAGATACGCAGTATTTT.